These 28 T cell receptor beta chains came from one sample sequenced in a study of cytomegalovirus exposure and HLA in healthy donors. Primers included in the PCR were 60 Vbeta and 13 Jbeta primers. Produced via immunoSEQ multiplex PCR; TCRdb's table is partial and in-frame only. The sample lists around 150,000 clones; approximately 77% were seen once. The sequenced material came from PBMCs. These TCRs come from a man younger than 40 in good health and CMV-seronegative.

The chain couples TRBV28 to TRBJ1-1; 10 bases match TRBD1. Germline V gene sequence: CDR1 MDHEN, CDR2 SYDVKM. J lost 6 bases, V lost 4 bases, and 8 bases had no gene match. This CDR3 contains 15 residues. For the CDR3, the DNA is TGTGCCAGCAGTTCAGCCGGGACAGGGGTGCCTGAAGCTTTCTTT. Translated, it gives CASSSAGTGVPEAFF.

The chain uses TRBV14 and TRBJ2-3, with unresolved D. V lost 3 bases, J lost 4 bases, and 17 bases lay in between. Germline V gives CDR1 SGHDN, CDR2 FVKESK. This CDR3 spans 16 amino acids. CDR3 sequence (DNA): TGTGCCAGCAGCCAGTTAACTGGTTTCTTCTCAGATACGCAGTATTTT. The encoded protein is CASSQLTGFFSDTQYF. The entire variable domain, with the rest obtained from reference TRBV14 and TRBJ2-3, is as follows: EAGVTQFPSHSVIEKGQTVTLRCDPISGHDNLYWYRRVMGKEIKFLLHFVKESKQDESGMPNNRFLAERTGGTYSTLKVQPAELEDSGVYFCASSQLTGFFSDTQYFGPGTRLTVL.

This clone was detected a few times. As DNA, the CDR3 is TGTGCCAGCAGGGCCCCCTCGTTGGCAGGGACCTACGAGCAGTACTTC. It specifies CASRAPSLAGTYEQYF. The chain couples TRBV2 to TRBJ2-7; D might be TRBD1 (5 bases). V was cut by 6 bases and J by 2 bases, with 20 bases left in between. CDR3 length: 16 residues. The germline V gene has CDR1 SNHLY and CDR2 FYNNEI. The whole variable domain, filled in from reference TRBV2 and TRBJ2-7, reads EPEVTQTPSHQVTQMGQEVILRCVPISNHLYFYWYRQILGQKVEFLVSFYNNEISEKSEIFDDQFSVERPDGSNFTLKIRSTKLEDSAMYFCASRAPSLAGTYEQYFGPGTRLTVT.

The chain employs TRBV9 and TRBJ1-2; a possible D gene is TRBD1 (5 bases). Germline CDR1 SGDLS, CDR2 YYNGEE. This CDR3 contains 17 residues. V was clipped by 3 bases and J by 7 bases, with 25 bases between them. CDR3 DNA: TGTGCCAGCAGCGCCCAAAAAGGGGTGGGGGGTTTCGTTGGCTACACCTTC. This codes for CASSAQKGVGGFVGYTF.

V and J are TRBV19 and TRBJ1-5; 7 bases line up with TRBD1. Germline V gives CDR1 LNHDA, CDR2 SQIVND (reference sequence). There are 17 residues in the CDR3. The junction had 15 bases not matched to a gene; V was cut back by 1 base and J by 9 bases. The CDR3 coding sequence is TGTGCCAGTAGTATAGGAACAGGGGTTGGGGAGAGTGCGCCCCAGCATTTT. Protein sequence: CASSIGTGVGESAPQHF.

This chain links TRBV10-3 with TRBJ1-5; possible D gene TRBD1, 6 bases. Germline V gene sequence: CDR1 ENHRY, CDR2 SYGVKD. Trimming shortened V by 6 bases and J by 0 bases, and 12 bases separated the two germline ends. The CDR3 loop spans 15 amino acids. CDR3 sequence (DNA): TGTGCCATCAGCAAGACAGGAGATAGCAATCAGCCCCAGCATTTT. This gives the protein CAISKTGDSNQPQHF.

The chain combines TRBV6-1 with TRBJ2-2, with a tentative D call TRBD1 (5 bases). The CDR3 totals 14 residues. V was cut by 3 bases and J by 6 bases, with 11 bases left in between. Germline CDR1 MNHNS, CDR2 SASEGT. In nucleotides, the CDR3 is TGTGCCAGCAGTGAGCCAGGGTCCGCCGGGGAGCTGTTTTTT. Encoded protein: CASSEPGSAGELFF.

This clone was observed once. The chain couples TRBV30 to TRBJ1-2; D gene unclear. CDR1 GTSNPN and CDR2 SVGIG come from the germline V gene (reference sequence). Trimming pared 2 bases from V and 4 bases from J, leaving 11 bases between. The CDR3 has 13 amino acids. As DNA, the CDR3 is TGTGCCTGGAGTTTGGGAGCACCCTATGGCTACACCTTC. Translating it yields CAWSLGAPYGYTF.

This clone has a handful of counts. The V call is TRBV11-2, the J call TRBJ2-7, with D perhaps TRBD2 (5 bases). CDR1 is SGHAT and CDR2 is FQNNGV in the germline V gene. The V and J ends lost 3 bases and 6 bases respectively, with 12 bases between them. The CDR3 is 13 amino acids. The CDR3: CASSFPLGLEQYF. The DNA of the CDR3 is TGTGCCAGCAGCTTTCCACTAGGTCTCGAGCAGTACTTC.

This clone was detected only once. The chain carries TRBV6-6 and TRBJ2-7; maybe TRBD1 (6 bases). The V end was cut by 4 bases, the J end by 0 bases, with 10 bases between. The CDR3 contains 14 residues. Germline CDR1 MNHNY, CDR2 SVGAGI (reference sequence). CDR3 in DNA: TGTGCCAGCAGTTTACAGGGAAACTCCTACGAGCAGTACTTC. It encodes CASSLQGNSYEQYF.

The chain employs TRBV5-1 and TRBJ2-7, with TRBD1 matching 8 bases. The CDR3 is made up of 14 amino acids. Germline CDR1 reads SGHRS; CDR2 reads YFSETQ. V lost 3 bases, J lost 2 bases, and 4 bases stayed unmatched. The CDR3 nucleotides read TGCGCCAGCAGCTCTCCGGACAGGGCCTACGAGCAGTACTTC. Residues: CASSSPDRAYEQYF.

The chain recombines TRBV2 with TRBJ2-1; TRBD1 matches 8 bases. Germline CDR1 SNHLY, CDR2 FYNNEI. J was trimmed by 4 bases and V by 7 bases; bases with no gene match: 9. The CDR3 covers 15 residues. CDR3 nucleotide sequence: TGTGCCAGCACCGCACAGGGGGTTTCGTACAATGAGCAGTTCTTC. Translation: CASTAQGVSYNEQFF.

In its sample, this clone was seen once. The genes are TRBV28 and TRBJ2-1; weak D call: TRBD2 (5 bases). V was pared by 6 bases and J by 6 bases, with 18 bases between. Germline V lookup: CDR1 MDHEN, CDR2 SYDVKM. The CDR3 runs to 15 residues. The CDR3 DNA sequence: TGTGCCAGCAGCCTGGACTGGATTGGCCCCAATGAGCAGTTCTTC. It is translated as CASSLDWIGPNEQFF. Together with reference TRBV28 and TRBJ2-1, the CDR3 gives the full variable domain: DVKVTQSSRYLVKRTGEKVFLECVQDMDHENMFWYRQDPGLGLRLIYFSYDVKMKEKGDIPEGYSVSREKKERFSLILESASTNQTSMYLCASSLDWIGPNEQFFGPGTRLTVL.

CDR3 DNA: TGTGCCAGCAGCTTAGAGGGCAGGGCCAGTGAGCAGTACTTC. Translating gives CASSLEGRASEQYF. V and J are TRBV7-6 and TRBJ2-7; D is perhaps TRBD1 (5 bases). CDR1 and CDR2 from the germline V gene are SGHVS and FNYEAQ. The CDR3 covers 14 residues. The ends were cut back, 1 base at V and 7 bases at J, with 14 bases in the middle.

V and J are TRBV27 and TRBJ2-7; 7 bases align to TRBD2. The CDR3 length is 15 residues. Germline V CDR1 and CDR2: MNHEY, SMNVEV (reference sequence). V lost 2 bases, J lost 3 bases, and 7 bases stayed unmatched. CDR3 coding DNA: TGTGCCAGCAGTTTAGGAGCGGGGACCGTCTACGAGCAGTACTTC. It translates to CASSLGAGTVYEQYF.

The J gene is TRBJ1-1, the V gene TRBV5-6, with 8 bases matching TRBD1. This CDR3 has 16 residues. V trimming: 5 bases; J trimming: 3 bases; junction bases outside the gene matches: 12. From germline, CDR1 is SGHDT and CDR2 YYEEEE. The CDR3 coding sequence is TGTGCCAGCAGGGATTCCGGGACAGGATTCTACACTGAAGCTTTCTTT. Its translation: CASRDSGTGFYTEAFF.

V and J are TRBV30 and TRBJ2-3; a weak D match, TRBD2 (6 bases). Germline V gives CDR1 GTSNPN, CDR2 SVGIG (reference sequence). The CDR3 is 14 residues long. V was shortened by 2 bases and J by 4 bases, with 13 bases between the two germline ends. This CDR3 reads CAWSWTNGPDTQYF. As DNA, the CDR3 is TGTGCCTGGAGTTGGACTAATGGCCCAGATACGCAGTATTTT.

V usage is TRBV2 and J usage is TRBJ2-5; 9 bases line up with TRBD1. The CDR3 loop spans 14 amino acids. CDR1 SNHLY and CDR2 FYNNEI come from the germline V gene. The ends lost 6 bases at V and 5 bases at J; junction bases unmatched: 7. For the CDR3, the DNA is TGTGCCAGCAGCGAACAGGGGGCGTGGGAGACCCAGTACTTC. It specifies CASSEQGAWETQYF.

This clone appeared a few times. This chain joins TRBV30 and TRBJ1-1, with TRBD1 as a possible D gene (5 bases). V dropped 3 bases and J dropped 1 base, with 12 bases sitting between them. The CDR3 contains 14 residues. CDR1 is GTSNPN and CDR2 is SVGIG in the germline V gene (reference sequence). The CDR3: CAWSLGQENTEAFF. The CDR3 bases are TGTGCCTGGAGCCTGGGGCAGGAGAACACTGAAGCTTTCTTT.

The chain uses TRBV9 and TRBJ2-5; 11 bases agree with TRBD2. The V and J ends lost 0 bases and 5 bases, in that order; junction bases with no gene match: 9. The CDR3 spans 17 residues. The V gene's germline CDR1 is SGDLS and CDR2 YYNGEE. The CDR3 here is CASSVGLAGGQRETQYF. CDR3 in DNA: TGTGCCAGCAGCGTAGGATTAGCGGGAGGGCAAAGGGAGACCCAGTACTTC. Variable domain in full (rest from reference TRBV9 and TRBJ2-5): DSGVTQTPKHLITATGQRVTLRCSPRSGDLSVYWYQQSLDQGLQFLIQYYNGEERAKGNILERFSAQQFPDLHSELNLSSLELGDSALYFCASSVGLAGGQRETQYFGPGTRLLVL.

The sample holds one count of this clone. The CDR3 DNA follows: TGCGCCAGCAGCTCGACAGGGGGGAGCTACGAGCAGTACTTC. Residues: CASSSTGGSYEQYF. The chain joins TRBV5-1 to TRBJ2-7, with 9 bases that match TRBD1. The V gene end was trimmed by 3 bases and the J gene end by 3 bases; junction bases not matched to a gene: 4. Germline CDR1 is SGHRS and CDR2 is YFSETQ. This CDR3 has 14 residues.

The rearrangement joins TRBV6-1 to TRBJ2-7; TRBD1 might be the D (5 bases). The germline V and J ends were trimmed by 5 bases and 0 bases, with 11 bases remaining between them. This CDR3 is built from 14 residues. CDR1 and CDR2 from the germline V gene are MNHNS and SASEGT. CDR3 residues: CASSQQEYSYEQYF. The CDR3 nucleotides are TGTGCCAGCAGTCAACAGGAATACTCCTACGAGCAGTACTTC.

This clone was observed once. The J gene is TRBJ1-1, the V gene TRBV30, with D perhaps matching TRBD1 (5 bases). Germline assignment: CDR1 GTSNPN and CDR2 SVGIG (reference sequence). The CDR3 runs to 14 residues. V shed 2 bases and J shed 3 bases, with 13 bases lying between them. The chain's CDR3 is CAWSSKGRYTEAFF. CDR3 nucleotides: TGTGCCTGGAGTAGCAAGGGGCGGTACACTGAAGCTTTCTTT. Complete variable domain (other parts from reference TRBV30 and TRBJ1-1): SQTIHQWPATLVQPVGSPLSLECTVEGTSNPNLYWYRQAAGRGLQLLFYSVGIGQISSEVPQNLSASRPQDRQFILSSKKLLLSDSGFYLCAWSSKGRYTEAFFGQGTRLTVV.

The sample holds a few counts of this clone. V is TRBV5-5 and J is TRBJ1-2; D is possibly TRBD1 (5 bases). This CDR3 has 13 amino acids. Per the germline V gene, CDR1 is SGHKS and CDR2 is YYEKEE (reference sequence). The V and J ends lost 4 bases and 5 bases respectively, with 12 bases between them. CDR3 in amino acids: CASSPGAGYGYTF. The CDR3 region has the DNA TGTGCCAGCAGCCCAGGCGCAGGGTATGGCTACACCTTC.

This clone turned up a few times. The genes are TRBV2 and TRBJ2-7; the D gene is possibly TRBD1 (6 bases). The CDR3 loop spans 14 amino acids. Trimming stripped 4 bases from V and 5 bases from J, with 15 bases between. Per the germline V gene, CDR1 is SNHLY and CDR2 is FYNNEI. CDR3 sequence reads: CASSGGRGTHEQYF. In DNA form, the CDR3 reads TGTGCCAGCAGTGGGGGCAGGGGCACCCACGAGCAGTACTTC. Using reference TRBV2 and TRBJ2-7 for the parts outside the CDR3, the full variable domain is EPEVTQTPSHQVTQMGQEVILRCVPISNHLYFYWYRQILGQKVEFLVSFYNNEISEKSEIFDDQFSVERPDGSNFTLKIRSTKLEDSAMYFCASSGGRGTHEQYFGPGTRLTVT.

This chain connects TRBV5-1 to TRBJ2-7; 14 bases agree with TRBD2. The V gene's germline CDR1 is SGHRS and CDR2 YFSETQ. The CDR3 extends over 16 amino acids. Trimming took 4 bases from V and 5 from J; bases not matched to a gene: 8. For the CDR3, the DNA is TGCGCCAGCAGCGTAGGACTAGCGGGAGGTAGGGACGAGCAGTACTTC. Encoded protein: CASSVGLAGGRDEQYF.

The chain uses TRBV5-6 and TRBJ2-5, with D possibly being TRBD1 (5 bases). Trimming took off 4 bases at V and 6 bases at J, with 16 bases between the two ends. This CDR3 has 14 residues. Germline values: CDR1 SGHDT, CDR2 YYEEEE. DNA of the CDR3: TGTGCCAGCAGCCCGCGTGTGGGGCGGAAGACCCAGTACTTC. Translated: CASSPRVGRKTQYF.

This clone was found many times. This chain joins TRBV4-1 and TRBJ2-3; 8 nucleotides line up with TRBD2. The CDR3 consists of 17 residues. Looked up from germline, CDR1 is MGHRA and CDR2 is YSYEKL. V lost 5 bases and J lost 4; bases outside the gene matches: 14. Here the CDR3 reads CASSRGLGQLVPDTQYF. The CDR3 nucleotides read TGCGCCAGCAGCAGGGGACTAGGACAACTTGTGCCAGATACGCAGTATTTT.